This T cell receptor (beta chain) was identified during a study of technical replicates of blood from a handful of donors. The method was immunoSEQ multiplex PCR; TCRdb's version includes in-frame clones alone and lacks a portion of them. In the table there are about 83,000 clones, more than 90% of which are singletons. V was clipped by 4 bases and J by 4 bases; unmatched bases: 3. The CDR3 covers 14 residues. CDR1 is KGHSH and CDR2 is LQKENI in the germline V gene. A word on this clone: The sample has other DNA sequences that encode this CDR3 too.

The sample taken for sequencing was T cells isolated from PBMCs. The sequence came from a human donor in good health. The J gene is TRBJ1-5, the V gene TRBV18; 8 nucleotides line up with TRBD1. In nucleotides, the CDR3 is TGTGCCAGCTCACTGGGGACAGGTAATCAGCCCCAGCATTTT. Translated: CASSLGTGNQPQHF.